This TCR beta chain comes out of a study of blood T cell repertoires in COVID-19. The overall study: From the United States, Italy and Spain came samples of acute and convalescent COVID-19. PBMCs, B-cell-depleted T cells, or T cells provided the cDNA or gDNA that made up the material.

V lost 3 bases and J lost 1, with 9 bases in between. The germline V gene encodes CDR1 DFQATT and CDR2 SNEGSKA (reference sequence). This CDR3 is 13 amino acids long. Sequenced by immunoSEQ multiplex PCR; TCRdb stores in-frame clones only, minus some. The data hold about 380,000 clones, with nearly 90% observed a single time. The chain joins TRBV20-1 to TRBJ1-1; D unresolved. Material: peripheral blood. The clonotype comes from a man aged 18 to 30 with active or convalescent COVID-19. CDR3 amino acids: CSASPGKNTEAFF. The CDR3 DNA follows: TGCAGTGCTAGTCCGGGGAAGAACACTGAAGCTTTCTTT.